The T cell receptor beta chain under discussion was sequenced for a study of blood T cells in healthy people across ages. Broader study findings: Researchers deemed the diversity estimates from one million T cells underestimates. Per-million-T-cell TCR beta diversity fell roughly linearly with age.

Together with a sample-barcoded 5' primer, a J-beta primer mix was included in a second PCR lasting about 7 to 11 cycles. TCRdb processed the 5' RACE reads anew with MiXCR; each CDR3 protein has one entry. This table holds 750,000 to 950,000 distinct CDR3 sequences, about 53% found once. Researchers report isolating at least 6.5 million PBMCs per sample. Per the germline V gene, CDR1 is DFQATT and CDR2 is SNEGSKA (reference sequence). Trimming removed 2 bases from V and 2 bases from J, with 19 bases in between. CDR3 length: 17 residues. This clonotype showed up just a few times. Antigen: not known. This clonotype was obtained from an elderly man in good health. What was sequenced was blood. V and J are TRBV20-1 and TRBJ1-5; D gene uncertain. Here the CDR3 DNA reads TGCAGTGCTAGACCTCAGAAGAGAGATTGGGGCAATCAGCCCCAGCATTTT. Protein: CSARPQKRDWGNQPQHF.